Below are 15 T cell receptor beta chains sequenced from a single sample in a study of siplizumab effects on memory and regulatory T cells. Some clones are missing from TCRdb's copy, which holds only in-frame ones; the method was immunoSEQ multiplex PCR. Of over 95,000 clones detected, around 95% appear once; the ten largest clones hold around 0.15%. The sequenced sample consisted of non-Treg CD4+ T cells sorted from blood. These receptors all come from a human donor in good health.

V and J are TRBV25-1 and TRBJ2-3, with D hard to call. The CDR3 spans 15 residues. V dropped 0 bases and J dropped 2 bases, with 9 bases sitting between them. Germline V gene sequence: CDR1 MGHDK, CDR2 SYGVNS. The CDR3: CASSEYTRYTDTQYF. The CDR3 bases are TGTGCCAGCAGTGAATATACGAGGTACACAGATACGCAGTATTTT.

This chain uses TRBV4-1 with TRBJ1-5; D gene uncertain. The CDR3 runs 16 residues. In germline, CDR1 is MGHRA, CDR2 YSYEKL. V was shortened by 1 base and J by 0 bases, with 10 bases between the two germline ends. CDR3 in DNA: TGCGCCAGCAGCCAAGCCTTGGTCCTTAGCAATCAGCCCCAGCATTTT. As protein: CASSQALVLSNQPQHF.

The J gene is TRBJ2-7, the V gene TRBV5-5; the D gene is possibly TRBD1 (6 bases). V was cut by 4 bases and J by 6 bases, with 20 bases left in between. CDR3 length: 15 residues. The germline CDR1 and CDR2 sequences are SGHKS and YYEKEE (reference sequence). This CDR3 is CASSPGTRTPGEQYF. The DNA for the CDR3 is TGTGCCAGCAGCCCAGGGACACGCACTCCTGGCGAGCAGTACTTC. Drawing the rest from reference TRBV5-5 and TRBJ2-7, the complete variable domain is DAGVTQSPTHLIKTRGQQVTLRCSPISGHKSVSWYQQVLGQGPQFIFQYYEKEERGRGNFPDRFSARQFPNYSSELNVNALLLGDSALYLCASSPGTRTPGEQYFGPGTRLTVT.

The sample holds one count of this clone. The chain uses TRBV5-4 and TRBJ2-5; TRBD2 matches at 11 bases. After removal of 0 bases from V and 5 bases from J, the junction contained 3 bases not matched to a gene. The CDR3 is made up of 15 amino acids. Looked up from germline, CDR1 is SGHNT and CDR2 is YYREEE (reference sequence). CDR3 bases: TGTGCCAGCAGCTTGGAGGCTAGCGGGGGGGAGACCCAGTACTTC. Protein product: CASSLEASGGETQYF.

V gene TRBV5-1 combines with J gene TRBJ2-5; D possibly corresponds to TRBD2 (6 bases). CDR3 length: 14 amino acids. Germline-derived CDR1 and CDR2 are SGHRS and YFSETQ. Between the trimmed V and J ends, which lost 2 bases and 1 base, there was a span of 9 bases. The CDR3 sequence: CASSFGRGQETQYF. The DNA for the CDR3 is TGCGCCAGCAGCTTTGGGCGGGGCCAAGAGACCCAGTACTTC.

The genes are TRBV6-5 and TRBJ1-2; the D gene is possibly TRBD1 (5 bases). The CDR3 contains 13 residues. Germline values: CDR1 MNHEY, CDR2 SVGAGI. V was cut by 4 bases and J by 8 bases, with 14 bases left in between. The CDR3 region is CASSWEGSRGYTF. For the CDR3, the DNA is TGTGCCAGCAGTTGGGAGGGGAGTCGGGGCTACACCTTC.

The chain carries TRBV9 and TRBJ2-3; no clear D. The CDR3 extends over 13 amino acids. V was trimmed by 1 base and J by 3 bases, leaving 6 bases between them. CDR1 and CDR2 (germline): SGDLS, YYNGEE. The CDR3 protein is CASSVSTTDTQYF. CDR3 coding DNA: TGTGCCAGCAGCGTAAGTACTACAGATACGCAGTATTTT.

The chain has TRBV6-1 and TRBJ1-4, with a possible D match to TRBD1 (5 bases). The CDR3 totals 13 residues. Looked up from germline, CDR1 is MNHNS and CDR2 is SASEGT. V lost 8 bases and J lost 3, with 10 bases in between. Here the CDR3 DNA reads TGTGCCAGCCGGGGGGGGGCTAATGAAAAACTGTTTTTT. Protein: CASRGGANEKLFF.

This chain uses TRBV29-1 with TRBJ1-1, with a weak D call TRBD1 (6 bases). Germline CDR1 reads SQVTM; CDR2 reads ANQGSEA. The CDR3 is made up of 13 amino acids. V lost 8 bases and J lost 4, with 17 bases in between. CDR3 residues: CSLQTGHGTEAFF. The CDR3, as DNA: TGCAGCCTCCAGACAGGTCATGGCACTGAAGCTTTCTTT.

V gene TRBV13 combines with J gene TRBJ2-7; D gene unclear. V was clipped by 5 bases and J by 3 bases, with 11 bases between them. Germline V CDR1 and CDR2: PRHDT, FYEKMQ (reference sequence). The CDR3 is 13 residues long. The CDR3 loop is CASSRKRHYEQYF. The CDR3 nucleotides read TGTGCCAGCAGCCGAAAGAGACACTACGAGCAGTACTTC.

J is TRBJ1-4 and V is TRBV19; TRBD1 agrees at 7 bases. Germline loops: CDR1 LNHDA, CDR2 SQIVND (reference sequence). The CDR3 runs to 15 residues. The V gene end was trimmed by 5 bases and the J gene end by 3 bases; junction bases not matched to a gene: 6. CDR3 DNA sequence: TGTGCCAGTAGTCCCGACAGGGTGGCTAATGAAAAACTGTTTTTT. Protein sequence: CASSPDRVANEKLFF.

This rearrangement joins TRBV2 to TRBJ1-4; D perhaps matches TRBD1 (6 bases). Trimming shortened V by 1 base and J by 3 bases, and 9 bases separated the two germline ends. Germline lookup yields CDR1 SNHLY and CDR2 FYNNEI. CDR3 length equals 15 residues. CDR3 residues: CASSEGGLPNEKLFF. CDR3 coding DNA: TGTGCCAGCAGTGAAGGGGGGCTACCTAATGAAAAACTGTTTTTT.

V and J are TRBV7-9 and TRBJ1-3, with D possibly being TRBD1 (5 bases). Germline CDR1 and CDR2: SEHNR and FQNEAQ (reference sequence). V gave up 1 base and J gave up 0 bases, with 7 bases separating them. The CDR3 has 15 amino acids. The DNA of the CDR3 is TGTGCCAGCAGCTTAGGGACAAACTCTGGAAACACCATATATTTT. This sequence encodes CASSLGTNSGNTIYF.

The CDR3 region is CASSPPLLNEQYF. In nucleotides, the CDR3 is TGTGCCAGCTCACCGCCACTCCTGAACGAGCAGTACTTC. V is TRBV18 and J is TRBJ2-7; D is unclear. Germline CDR1 is KGHSH and CDR2 is LQKENI. V was shortened by 3 bases and J by 5 bases, with 11 bases between the two germline ends. The CDR3 spans 13 residues.

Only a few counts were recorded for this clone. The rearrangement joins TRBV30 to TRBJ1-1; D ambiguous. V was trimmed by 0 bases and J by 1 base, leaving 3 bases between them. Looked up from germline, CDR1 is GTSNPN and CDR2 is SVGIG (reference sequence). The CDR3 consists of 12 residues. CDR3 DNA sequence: TGTGCCTGGAGTGTCGGGAACACTGAAGCTTTCTTT. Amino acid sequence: CAWSVGNTEAFF.